Following are 28 T cell receptor beta chains from one sample sequenced in a study of blood T cells in healthy people across ages. Combining a sample-barcoded 5' primer with a J-beta primer mix, a second PCR ran for about 7 to 11 cycles. A single record per CDR3 protein comes from TCRdb applying MiXCR to the 5' RACE reads. The sample consists of about 1.8 million distinct CDR3 sequences, around 48% of them appearing once. Material: blood. These receptors came from a middle-aged woman in good health.

The chain links TRBV6-5 to TRBJ1-4; weak D call: TRBD1 (5 bases). Germline V CDR1 and CDR2: MNHEY, SVGAGI. CDR3 length: 16 amino acids. The germline V and J ends were trimmed by 6 bases and 8 bases, with 22 bases remaining between them. The chain's CDR3 is CASSSGWGEQDEKLFF. In DNA form, the CDR3 reads TGTGCCAGCAGCTCCGGATGGGGGGAACAGGACGAAAAACTGTTTTTT.

V and J are TRBV25-1 and TRBJ2-5; 9 bases map to TRBD2. The CDR3 extends over 15 amino acids. From germline, CDR1 is MGHDK and CDR2 SYGVNS. Trimming took 2 bases from V and 1 from J; bases not matched to a gene: 2. The CDR3 DNA reads TGTGCCAGCAGTGAACTAGCGGGGCCCCAAGAGACCCAGTACTTC. It encodes CASSELAGPQETQYF. Filled out from reference TRBV25-1 and TRBJ2-5, the complete variable domain reads EADIYQTPRYLVIGTGKKITLECSQTMGHDKMYWYQQDPGMELHLIHYSYGVNSTEKGDLSSESTVSRIRTEHFPLTLESARPSHTSQYLCASSELAGPQETQYFGPGTRLLVL.

In this sample, this clonotype turned up many times. The CDR3 DNA is TGTGCCAGCAACAGGTACAAAGAGTACGAGCAGTACTTC. Residues: CASNRYKEYEQYF. The chain has TRBV10-3 and TRBJ2-7, with D perhaps TRBD1 (5 bases). V dropped 10 bases and J dropped 4 bases, with 17 bases sitting between them. CDR3 length: 13 residues. Germline V gene lookup returns CDR1 ENHRY and CDR2 SYGVKD.

The chain joins TRBV6-5 to TRBJ2-1; D is tentatively TRBD1 or TRBD2 (5 bases each). This CDR3 spans 17 amino acids. Germline V gives CDR1 MNHEY, CDR2 SVGAGI. Trimming took off 0 bases at V and 4 bases at J, with 16 bases between the two ends. CDR3 in DNA: TGTGCCAGCAGTTACTCGCCAGGGAGCATCGCGTACAATGAGCAGTTCTTC. The encoded protein is CASSYSPGSIAYNEQFF.

This clonotype was detected only a few times. This chain links TRBV6-5 with TRBJ2-5, with 8 positions matching TRBD2. V was pared by 6 bases and J by 1 base, with 10 bases of the junction left unmatched. The CDR3 runs 16 residues. CDR1 and CDR2 (germline): MNHEY, SVGAGI. Here the CDR3 reads CASSPLWAGGQETQYF. In DNA, the CDR3 is TGTGCCAGCAGCCCACTATGGGCGGGGGGCCAAGAGACCCAGTACTTC.

The V call is TRBV9, the J call TRBJ2-7, with 7 bases that match TRBD2. The CDR3 extends over 13 amino acids. Per the germline V gene, CDR1 is SGDLS and CDR2 is YYNGEE. V dropped 2 bases and J dropped 5; count of bases not matched to a gene: 4. DNA for the CDR3: TGTGCCAGCAGCGTCGATGGGAGGGACGAGCAGTACTTC. It encodes CASSVDGRDEQYF. The whole variable domain, filled in from reference TRBV9 and TRBJ2-7, reads DSGVTQTPKHLITATGQRVTLRCSPRSGDLSVYWYQQSLDQGLQFLIQYYNGEERAKGNILERFSAQQFPDLHSELNLSSLELGDSALYFCASSVDGRDEQYFGPGTRLTVT.

The chain employs TRBV5-6 and TRBJ2-1; the match to TRBD2 covers 8 bases. Germline V gene data show CDR1 as SGHDT and CDR2 as YYEEEE. With 1 base clipped from V and 7 bases from J, the junction kept 4 bases outside the gene matches. The CDR3 loop spans 14 amino acids. As DNA, the CDR3 is TGTGCCAGCAGCTTGCGCGAGCGGGGGAATGAGCAGTTCTTC. Translated, it gives CASSLRERGNEQFF.

This clonotype turned up a few times. The chain combines TRBV29-1 with TRBJ2-4; TRBD1 matches at 8 bases. The length of the CDR3 is 14 residues. After removal of 4 bases from V and 8 bases from J, the junction contained 10 bases not matched to a gene. The V gene's germline CDR1 is SQVTM and CDR2 ANQGSEA. The CDR3 here is CSVARSDRGYIQYF. In DNA, the CDR3 is TGCAGCGTTGCCCGCTCTGACAGGGGATACATTCAGTACTTC. The whole variable domain, filled in from reference TRBV29-1 and TRBJ2-4, reads SAVISQKPSRDICQRGTSLTIQCQVDSQVTMMFWYRQQPGQSLTLIATANQGSEATYESGFVIDKFPISRPNLTFSTLTVSNMSPEDSSIYLCSVARSDRGYIQYFGAGTRLSVL.

This clonotype turned up a few times. The genes are TRBV10-3 and TRBJ2-1, with a weak D call TRBD2 (6 bases). CDR3 length equals 14 residues. Trimming removed 0 bases at V and 6 bases at J, with 9 bases between. CDR1 is ENHRY and CDR2 is SYGVKD in the germline V gene. The CDR3: CAISESKGGNEQFF. The CDR3 nucleotides read TGTGCCATCAGTGAGTCAAAGGGAGGCAATGAGCAGTTCTTC.

This clonotype was counted only a few times. The rearrangement uses TRBV29-1 and TRBJ2-1; TRBD2 is a possible D gene (6 bases). The length of the CDR3 is 13 residues. Germline V lookup: CDR1 SQVTM, CDR2 ANQGSEA. Trimming removed 5 bases at V and 9 bases at J, with 17 bases between. CDR3: CSVPEGQAGEQFF. In nucleotides, the CDR3 is TGCAGCGTTCCTGAGGGCCAAGCGGGTGAGCAGTTCTTC.

The genes are TRBV10-3 and TRBJ1-2; TRBD1 is a possible D gene (6 bases). Germline CDR1 reads ENHRY; CDR2 reads SYGVKD. Trimming took 3 bases from V and 8 from J, leaving 10 bases between them. This CDR3 region has 12 residues. CDR3: CAISEKGEGYTF. The CDR3 region has the DNA TGTGCCATCAGTGAAAAGGGGGAGGGCTACACCTTC.

This chain joins TRBV14 and TRBJ2-1; either TRBD1 or TRBD2 may supply D (6 bases each). V lost 1 base and J 1 base, leaving 11 bases between the germline ends. The CDR3 is made up of 16 amino acids. From germline, CDR1 is SGHDN and CDR2 FVKESK. For the CDR3, the DNA is TGTGCCAGCAGCCAAGGGGGGGCCCCTTCCTACAATGAGCAGTTCTTC. Translated, it gives CASSQGGAPSYNEQFF.

The chain is built from TRBV7-2 and TRBJ2-3, with TRBD1 matching 8 bases. Germline lookup yields CDR1 SGHTA and CDR2 FQGNSA. CDR3 length: 12 amino acids. Losses at the gene ends were 4 bases for V and 10 bases for J; bases not matched to a gene: 4. The DNA of the CDR3 is TGTGCCAGCAGCTCAGCGACAGGGGCGCAGTATTTT. Its translation: CASSSATGAQYF.

A word on this clonotype: The junction differs from germline at one of its ends, possibly a read error. CDR3 loop: CASSEERRGTEAFF. The DNA for the CDR3 is TGTGCCAGCAGCGAAGAACGCAGGGGCACTGAAGCTTTCTTT. The J gene is TRBJ1-1, the V gene TRBV6-1; weak D call: TRBD1 (6 bases). The CDR3 runs 14 residues. Germline V gene lookup returns CDR1 MNHNS and CDR2 SASEGT.

The genes are TRBV5-1 and TRBJ2-5; 7 nucleotides align to TRBD1. V dropped 4 bases and J dropped 3; count of bases not matched to a gene: 6. The CDR3 is 14 residues long. The germline V gene encodes CDR1 SGHRS and CDR2 YFSETQ. CDR3 protein: CASSRPGTEETQYF. The CDR3 DNA sequence: TGCGCCAGCAGCCGACCCGGGACAGAAGAGACCCAGTACTTC.

The CDR3: CATSRVTGASTDTQYF. The CDR3 nucleotides read TGTGCCACCAGCAGAGTAACGGGGGCGAGCACAGATACGCAGTATTTT. The chain links TRBV15 to TRBJ2-3; possibly TRBD1 or TRBD2 for D (6 bases each). The CDR3 sequence is 16 residues long. Trimming removed 1 base at V and 0 bases at J, with 11 bases between. Germline V CDR1 and CDR2: LNHNV, YYDKDF (reference sequence). The full variable domain, rest sourced from reference TRBV15 and TRBJ2-3, is DAMVIQNPRYQVTQFGKPVTLSCSQTLNHNVMYWYQQKSSQAPKLLFHYYDKDFNNEADTPDNFQSRRPNTSFCFLDIRSPGLGDTAMYLCATSRVTGASTDTQYFGPGTRLTVL.

The chain has TRBV11-3 and TRBJ2-1, with 15 bases lining up with TRBD2. This CDR3 contains 19 residues. V lost 5 bases and J lost 3; bases outside the gene matches: 11. Per the germline V gene, CDR1 is SGHNT and CDR2 is YENEEA. The CDR3 sequence is CASSPRPGLAGGRYNEQFF. DNA for the CDR3: TGTGCCAGCAGCCCCCGGCCGGGACTAGCGGGGGGCCGCTACAATGAGCAGTTCTTC.

This chain links TRBV7-2 with TRBJ2-5; D assignment may be TRBD1 or TRBD2 (6 bases each). In germline, CDR1 is SGHTA, CDR2 FQGNSA. The CDR3 is 15 residues long. Trimming took off 8 bases at V and 2 bases at J, with 18 bases between the two ends. The CDR3 loop reads CASVRGGQGQETQYF. The CDR3 DNA follows: TGTGCCAGCGTGAGAGGGGGGCAAGGACAAGAGACCCAGTACTTC. Based on the CDR3 plus reference TRBV7-2 and TRBJ2-5, the full variable domain is GAGVSQSPSNKVTEKGKDVELRCDPISGHTALYWYRQSLGQGLEFLIYFQGNSAPDKSGLPSDRFSAERTGGSVSTLTIQRTQQEDSAVYLCASVRGGQGQETQYFGPGTRLLVL.

The chain links TRBV7-2 to TRBJ2-7, with D maybe TRBD2 (5 bases). Germline assignment: CDR1 SGHTA and CDR2 FQGNSA. The V end lost 1 base, the J end lost 8 bases, and 21 bases lay between the germline ends. The CDR3 covers 16 residues. Here the CDR3 reads CASSLVVGGSPKKQYF. DNA for the CDR3: TGTGCCAGCAGCTTAGTTGTAGGCGGGTCCCCTAAGAAGCAGTACTTC.

The genes are TRBV6-2 or TRBV6-3 and TRBJ1-2; unclear D gene. Germline V CDR1 and CDR2: MNHEY, SVGEGT. The CDR3 has 15 amino acids. Trimming left V 7 bases short and J 3 bases short, with 18 bases between. CDR3 protein: CASTTTGRVDYGYTF. The CDR3 nucleotides read TGTGCCAGCACCACCACTGGAAGGGTCGACTATGGCTACACCTTC.

This chain uses TRBV4-2 with TRBJ2-5; perhaps TRBD2 as D (6 bases). The CDR3 length is 15 residues. The V and J ends lost 2 bases and 3 bases respectively, with 13 bases between them. Per the germline V gene, CDR1 is LGHNA and CDR2 is YNFKEQ. The CDR3 spells CASSQSLGSEETQYF. The CDR3 DNA reads as TGTGCCAGCAGCCAATCCCTCGGGAGTGAAGAGACCCAGTACTTC.

This chain links TRBV19 with TRBJ2-3; D call uncertain. In germline, CDR1 is LNHDA, CDR2 SQIVND (reference sequence). The CDR3 spans 12 residues. V was pared by 9 bases and J by 6 bases, with 13 bases between. CDR3 sequence: CASRHATDTQYF. CDR3 nucleotide sequence: TGTGCCAGCCGACACGCGACTGATACGCAGTATTTT. Full variable domain (outside the CDR3, taken from reference TRBV19 and TRBJ2-3): DGGITQSPKYLFRKEGQNVTLSCEQNLNHDAMYWYRQDPGQGLRLIYYSQIVNDFQKGDIAEGYSVSREKKESFPLTVTSAQKNPTAFYLCASRHATDTQYFGPGTRLTVL.

This clonotype was seen once. A read error may produce the germline difference seen at one junction end. The chain employs TRBV9 and TRBJ2-5; weak D call: TRBD1 (7 bases). This CDR3 is 15 amino acids long. CDR1 is SGDLS, CDR2 YYNGEE, per germline. CDR3 sequence: CAISDQGGPGETQYF. The DNA for the CDR3 is TGTGCCATCAGCGATCAGGGGGGCCCCGGAGAGACCCAGTACTTC.

The rearrangement uses TRBV12-3 or TRBV12-4 and TRBJ2-1, with a possible D match to TRBD1 (6 bases). The DNA end is a closer match to TRBJ2-7, so the J assignment may be wrong. The CDR3 runs to 14 residues. The CDR3 DNA is TGTGCCAGCAGTTTACACAGGGAGTTCAATGAGCAGTACTTC. This translates into CASSLHREFNEQYF.

The sample holds a few counts of this clonotype. V and J are TRBV4-2 and TRBJ1-1; D is undetermined. V lost 0 bases to trimming and J lost 0 bases, with 8 bases between them. The length of the CDR3 is 15 residues. CDR1 is LGHNA and CDR2 is YNFKEQ in the germline V gene. CDR3 sequence (DNA): TGTGCCAGCAGCCAAGATGTGTCCATGAACACTGAAGCTTTCTTT. Amino acids: CASSQDVSMNTEAFF.

This chain links TRBV4-3 with TRBJ1-2, with a tentative D call TRBD1 (6 bases). The V end lost 1 base, the J end lost 4 bases, and 16 bases lay between the germline ends. The CDR3 extends over 16 amino acids. Germline CDR1 and CDR2: LGHNA and YSLEER. The CDR3 reads CASSQGGTGTRYGYTF. DNA for the CDR3: TGCGCCAGCAGCCAAGGCGGTACAGGGACACGCTATGGCTACACCTTC.

This clonotype was found a few times. This chain joins TRBV11-2 and TRBJ2-5; possibly TRBD1 for D (8 bases). Germline V gene data show CDR1 as SGHAT and CDR2 as FQNNGV. V lost 5 bases and J 4 bases, leaving 17 bases between the germline ends. The CDR3 is 15 residues long. In nucleotides, the CDR3 is TGTGCCAGCAGCCCTACAGGGGGGGTTCGAGAGACCCAGTACTTC. Its translation is CASSPTGGVRETQYF. Based on the CDR3 plus reference TRBV11-2 and TRBJ2-5, the full variable domain is EAGVAQSPRYKIIEKRQSVAFWCNPISGHATLYWYQQILGQGPKLLIQFQNNGVVDDSQLPKDRFSAERLKGVDSTLKIQPAKLEDSAVYLCASSPTGGVRETQYFGPGTRLLVL.

This clonotype was counted a few times. This rearrangement joins TRBV5-5 to TRBJ1-6, with D unresolved. The CDR3 totals 15 residues. Germline CDR1 is SGHKS and CDR2 is YYEKEE (reference sequence). V shed 4 bases and J shed 7 bases, with 15 bases lying between them. CDR3 in DNA: TGTGCCAGCAGCCCCCCCGGACGGGAAAATTCACCCCTCCACTTT. This gives the protein CASSPPGRENSPLHF.